These 21 T cell receptor beta chains were sequenced from one sample in a study of OX40 agonist ivuxolimab in advanced cancers. Here immunoSEQ multiplex PCR was the method, and the copy in TCRdb shows in-frame clones only, minus some. The table has about 25,000 clones, roughly 85% seen once. Sequences were derived from CD4+ or CD8+ T cells sorted from blood, sampled in a trial of the OX40 agonist ivuxolimab. Receptor source: an adult with an advanced solid tumor such as melanoma, head and neck, liver or kidney cancer.

This chain connects TRBV29-1 to TRBJ2-1, with D hard to call. CDR3 length: 11 amino acids. Trimming pared 7 bases from V and 2 bases from J, leaving 6 bases between. Germline assignment: CDR1 SQVTM and CDR2 ANQGSEA. The CDR3 DNA sequence: TGCAGCGAACTTACCTACAATGAGCAGTTCTTC. As protein: CSELTYNEQFF.

This clone was observed once. The gene calls are TRBV7-6 and TRBJ2-7; 8 bases fit TRBD1. This CDR3 comprises 14 residues. The V gene's germline CDR1 is SGHVS and CDR2 FNYEAQ. The V and J ends lost 5 bases and 1 base, in that order; junction bases with no gene match: 4. The CDR3 region is CASSQDRASYEQYF. CDR3 DNA sequence: TGTGCCAGCAGCCAGGACAGGGCTTCCTACGAGCAGTACTTC.

The chain has TRBV15 and TRBJ2-1; either TRBD1 or TRBD2 may supply D (7 bases each). The CDR3 length is 16 residues. Germline V gene data show CDR1 as LNHNV and CDR2 as YYDKDF (reference sequence). The V and J ends lost 5 bases and 0 bases respectively, with 14 bases between them. The CDR3, as DNA: TGTGCCACCAGCCCCCAGGGGGGGAGCTCCTACAATGAGCAGTTCTTC. As protein: CATSPQGGSSYNEQFF.

The J gene is TRBJ2-5, the V gene TRBV27; the match to TRBD1 covers 10 bases. CDR1 MNHEY and CDR2 SMNVEV come from the germline V gene (reference sequence). J gave up 10 bases and V 3 bases, and 17 bases lay outside the gene matches. CDR3 length equals 17 residues. The CDR3 DNA reads TGTGCCAGCAGTTTTGGTGGGGGGACAGGGGCCGCTAGGATCCAGTACTTC. The encoded protein is CASSFGGGTGAARIQYF.

This chain connects TRBV29-1 to TRBJ2-1; TRBD2 agrees at 7 bases. This CDR3 is 13 amino acids long. V lost 7 bases and J lost 6; bases outside the gene matches: 9. Looked up from germline, CDR1 is SQVTM and CDR2 is ANQGSEA. CDR3 sequence: CSAGEGLINEQFF. CDR3 DNA: TGCAGCGCTGGGGAGGGCCTCATCAATGAGCAGTTCTTC.

The chain couples TRBV5-4 to TRBJ2-1; no clear D gene. This CDR3 comprises 15 residues. Trimming took off 4 bases at V and 0 bases at J, with 11 bases between the two ends. CDR1 and CDR2 from the germline V gene are SGHNT and YYREEE (reference sequence). CDR3 amino acids: CASSVGRSSYNEQFF. The CDR3 DNA reads TGTGCCAGCAGCGTCGGACGCAGCTCCTACAATGAGCAGTTCTTC.

The V and J genes are TRBV28 and TRBJ2-1, with 11 positions matching TRBD1. CDR1 is MDHEN, CDR2 SYDVKM, per germline. This CDR3 has 15 residues. The J segment lost 3 bases and the V segment lost 4 bases, leaving 2 bases of the junction unmatched. The CDR3 region is CASSSGTGGYNEQFF. Here the CDR3 DNA reads TGTGCCAGCAGTTCCGGGACAGGGGGCTACAATGAGCAGTTCTTC.

The CDR3 DNA reads as TGTGCCAGCAGTTTATCGATACGGGATACGCAGTATTTT. Translation gives CASSLSIRDTQYF. The rearrangement joins TRBV27 to TRBJ2-3; D is unresolved. CDR1 and CDR2 (germline): MNHEY, SMNVEV (reference sequence). Trimming removed 0 bases at V and 6 bases at J, with 7 bases between. The CDR3 has 13 residues.

The rearrangement uses TRBV29-1 and TRBJ2-1; 9 bases agree with TRBD2. CDR1 SQVTM and CDR2 ANQGSEA come from the germline V gene. This CDR3 contains 14 residues. J gave up 5 bases and V 1 base, and 3 bases lay outside the gene matches. CDR3 DNA sequence: TGCAGCGTTGAAGGACTAGCGGTTCACAATGAGCAGTTCTTC. This encodes CSVEGLAVHNEQFF.

The J gene is TRBJ1-1, the V gene TRBV19; D gene unclear. Germline V gene lookup returns CDR1 LNHDA and CDR2 SQIVND (reference sequence). Between the trimmed V and J ends, which lost 2 bases and 1 base, there was a span of 5 bases. This CDR3 spans 13 amino acids. The DNA for the CDR3 is TGTGCCAGTAGTATATCGGAGAACACTGAAGCTTTCTTT. Translating gives CASSISENTEAFF.

The CDR3 coding sequence is TGTGCCCATTCAAGGGTTAACACCGGGGAGCTGTTTTTT. Protein: CAHSRVNTGELFF. The gene calls are TRBV28 and TRBJ2-2; no definite D call. From germline, CDR1 is MDHEN and CDR2 SYDVKM. The CDR3 sequence is 13 residues long. Trimming took 11 bases from V and 2 from J, leaving 12 bases between them.

V gene TRBV11-2 combines with J gene TRBJ2-1; TRBD2 agrees at 8 bases. J gave up 6 bases and V 3 bases, and 7 bases lay outside the gene matches. CDR1 and CDR2 from the germline V gene are SGHAT and FQNNGV. The CDR3 sequence is 15 residues long. The chain's CDR3 is CASSLGLGAGNEQFF. The DNA for the CDR3 is TGTGCCAGCAGCTTGGGACTAGGGGCGGGCAATGAGCAGTTCTTC.

This chain's CDR3 is CASLPTGGAYGYTF. The CDR3 DNA reads as TGTGCCAGCCTACCGACAGGGGGCGCTTATGGCTACACCTTC. This chain connects TRBV27 to TRBJ1-2, with 10 bases identical to TRBD1. The V gene's germline CDR1 is MNHEY and CDR2 SMNVEV (reference sequence). Unmatched junction bases numbered 8, after V lost 8 bases and J lost 5 bases. The CDR3 loop spans 14 amino acids.

The chain has TRBV19 and TRBJ1-2, with D possibly matching TRBD1 (5 bases). Germline V gene data show CDR1 as LNHDA and CDR2 as SQIVND (reference sequence). V lost 2 bases and J 6 bases, leaving 13 bases between the germline ends. The CDR3 runs to 14 residues. The CDR3 nucleotides read TGTGCCAGTAGTATAATCGCAGGGAACCATGGCTACACCTTC. Protein product: CASSIIAGNHGYTF.

The chain uses TRBV4-2 and TRBJ2-7, with no clear D. CDR1 LGHNA and CDR2 YNFKEQ come from the germline V gene. V was cut by 0 bases and J by 3 bases, with 12 bases left in between. CDR3 size: 15 residues. The CDR3 DNA follows: TGTGCCAGCAGCCAAGATTTGGAACAGAGCTACGAGCAGTACTTC. Its translation: CASSQDLEQSYEQYF.

This clone occurred a few times. The gene calls are TRBV18 and TRBJ1-6; D remains unclear. The germline CDR1 and CDR2 sequences are KGHSH and LQKENI. V lost 2 bases to trimming and J lost 0 bases, with 5 bases between them. The CDR3 consists of 15 residues. The CDR3 region is CASSPGSSYNSPLHF. The CDR3 DNA sequence: TGTGCCAGCTCACCAGGGAGCTCCTATAATTCACCCCTCCACTTT.

This clone has only one observation. V is TRBV12-5 and J is TRBJ2-5; D perhaps matches TRBD2 (6 bases). V was clipped by 2 bases and J by 7 bases, with 11 bases between them. The length of the CDR3 is 13 residues. Germline lookup yields CDR1 LGHNT and CDR2 FRNRAP. In DNA form, the CDR3 reads TGTGCTAGTGGTTTGTCAATGGGGGGGACCCAGTACTTC. Protein product: CASGLSMGGTQYF.

The V and J genes are TRBV4-2 and TRBJ1-1; a possible D gene is TRBD1 (5 bases). The CDR3 length is 12 residues. The V end lost 3 bases, the J end lost 8 bases, and 10 bases lay between the germline ends. Germline V gives CDR1 LGHNA, CDR2 YNFKEQ. The CDR3 loop is CASSHGTGEAFF. In DNA form, the CDR3 reads TGTGCCAGCAGCCACGGGACTGGCGAAGCTTTCTTT.

CDR3 DNA: TGTGCCAGCAGCTCTAGCCCCGCGGAGGGTGAGGGCGAGCAGTACTTC. Amino acids: CASSSSPAEGEGEQYF. The chain combines TRBV9 with TRBJ2-5, with D possibly being TRBD2 (6 bases). The end of the DNA is better explained by TRBJ2-7, so the J call may be wrong. The CDR3 spans 16 residues. Germline CDR1 reads SGDLS; CDR2 reads YYNGEE.

The genes are TRBV7-9 and TRBJ2-5, with 12 nucleotides matching TRBD2. The end of the DNA is better explained by TRBJ2-7, so the J call may be wrong. Per the germline V gene, CDR1 is SEHNR and CDR2 is FQNEAQ (reference sequence). This CDR3 comprises 15 residues. In nucleotides, the CDR3 is TGTGCCAGCAGCTCCCTACTAGCGGGAGGCTACGAGCAGTACTTC. Amino acid sequence: CASSSLLAGGYEQYF.

The rearrangement joins TRBV6-4 to TRBJ1-2; perhaps TRBD1 as D (6 bases). The CDR3 loop spans 13 amino acids. Germline V CDR1 and CDR2: MRHNA, SNTAGT. V dropped 1 base and J dropped 8 bases, with 11 bases sitting between them. CDR3 nucleotide sequence: TGTGCCAGCAGTGACTTTGGGGGCGACGGCTACACCTTC. It specifies CASSDFGGDGYTF.